This T cell receptor (beta chain) is from a study of cytomegalovirus exposure and HLA in healthy donors. Study-wide findings and caveats: The study listed 150 to 200 cytomegalovirus-associated TCR beta chains.

Looked up from germline, CDR1 is MNHNY and CDR2 is SVGAGI (reference sequence). Germline trimming cut 4 bases from V and 3 bases from J; bases unmatched to any gene: 3. This CDR3 region has 14 residues. Primers: 60 Vbeta forward and 13 Jbeta reverse. The data were produced by immunoSEQ multiplex PCR, yet TCRdb's version contains in-frame clones alone and is incomplete. The repertoire consists of some 110,000 clones, with approximately 80% occurring once and the leading ten covering around 13%. Concerning this clone itself: Antigen specificity is unknown.

This chain uses TRBV6-6 with TRBJ2-7; 10 positions match TRBD2. Sequencing was carried out using PBMCs. The clonotype was recovered from a woman in her forties in good health and CMV-seropositive. In nucleotides, the CDR3 is TGTGCCAGCAGTTCGCTAGCGGGAGTCTACGAGCAGTACTTC. This translates into CASSSLAGVYEQYF.